The rows below give T cell receptor beta chains drawn from one sample of a study of Graves' ophthalmopathy and Graves' hyperthyroidism. TCRdb used MiXCR to reprocess the multiplex PCR reads, holding one entry per CDR3 protein. In the table there are 400,000 to 450,000 distinct CDR3 sequences, approximately 21% of which are singletons. Source material: peripheral blood. These receptors came from a woman under 30 with stable Graves' hyperthyroidism. CDR3s include the opening cysteine and the closing phenylalanine or tryptophan. The order of the fields is clone size, V gene, D gene, J gene, CDR3 DNA, CDR3 protein. The D gene is left open where the match is weak. Size is stated for part of the rows, as once, few or many counts, or as a class when the clone is expanded.

many	TRBV19	.	TRBJ1-1	TGTGCCAGTAGTATCACGGCACCGAACACTGAAGCCTTCTTT	CASSITAPNTEAFF
many	TRBV28	.	TRBJ2-5	TGTGCCAGCACCTTAGAGGAGACCCAGTACTTC	CASTLEETQYF
many	TRBV7-2	.	TRBJ2-7	TGTGCCAGCAGCTTAGCGCGGAATAGCGGAAGATACGAGCAGTACTTC	CASSLARNSGRYEQYF
few	TRBV6-2/TRBV6-3	.	TRBJ1-1	TGTGCCAGCAGTTACCTGGTCTACACTGAAGCTTTCTTT	CASSYLVYTEAFF
many	TRBV28	.	TRBJ1-1	TGTGCCAGCAGTTTAAGCCCCACAGAGTCGAACACTGAAGCTTTCTTT	CASSLSPTESNTEAFF
.	TRBV20-1	.	TRBJ2-2	TGCAGTGCTAGAGCCCTTGGCAGGCTCACCGGGGAGCTGTTTTTT	CSARALGRLTGELFF
.	TRBV30	.	TRBJ2-7	TGTGCCTGGAGTAGGGACTGGCCCTACGAGCAGTACTTC	CAWSRDWPYEQYF
few	TRBV6-1	.	TRBJ1-1	TGTGCCAGCAGTCTGACCCTCGAAGCCCTGAACACTGAAGCTTTCTTT	CASSLTLEALNTEAFF
many	TRBV20-1	.	TRBJ2-2	TGCAGTGCTAGAAATTTCAGGGAACACACCGGGGAGCTGTTTTTT	CSARNFREHTGELFF
many	TRBV7-2	TRBD1	TRBJ1-2	TGTGCCAGCAGCTTAGAGGGACAGGGTAGCTATGGCTACACCTTC	CASSLEGQGSYGYTF
.	TRBV20-1	TRBD1	TRBJ1-1	TGCAGTGCTAGACCAGGGACAGGGGGCATTGAAGCTTTCTTT	CSARPGTGGIEAFF
many	TRBV4-2	.	TRBJ2-5	TGTGCCAGCAGCCAAGATTTAGGACGTAGCCAAGAGACCCAGTACTTC	CASSQDLGRSQETQYF
many	TRBV28	TRBD1	TRBJ1-2	TGTGCCAGCAGTGGGACAGGGGGCTTGTTCTACACCTTC	CASSGTGGLFYTF